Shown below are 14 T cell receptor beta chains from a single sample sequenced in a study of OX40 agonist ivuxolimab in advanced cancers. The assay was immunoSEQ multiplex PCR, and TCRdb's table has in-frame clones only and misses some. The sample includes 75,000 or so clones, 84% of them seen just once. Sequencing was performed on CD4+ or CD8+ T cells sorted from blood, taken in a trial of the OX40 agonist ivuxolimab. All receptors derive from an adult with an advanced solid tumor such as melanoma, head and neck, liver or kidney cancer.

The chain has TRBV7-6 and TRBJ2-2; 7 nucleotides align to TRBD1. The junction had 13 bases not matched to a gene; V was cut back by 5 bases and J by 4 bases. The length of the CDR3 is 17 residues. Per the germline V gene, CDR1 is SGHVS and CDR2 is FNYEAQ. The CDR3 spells CASSRQGGARGTGELFF. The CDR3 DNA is TGTGCCAGCAGCCGACAGGGTGGGGCCCGAGGCACCGGGGAGCTGTTTTTT. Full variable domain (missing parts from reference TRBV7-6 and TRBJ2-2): GAGVSQSPRYKVTKRGQDVALRCDPISGHVSLYWYRQALGQGPEFLTYFNYEAQQDKSGLPNDRFSAERPEGSISTLTIQRTEQRDSAMYRCASSRQGGARGTGELFFGEGSRLTVL.

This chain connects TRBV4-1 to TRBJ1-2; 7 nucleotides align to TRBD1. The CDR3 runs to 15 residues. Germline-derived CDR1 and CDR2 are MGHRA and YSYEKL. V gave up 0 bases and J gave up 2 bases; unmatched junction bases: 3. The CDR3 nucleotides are TGCGCCAGCAGCCAAGAAGCCAGGGGGAACTATGGCTACACCTTC. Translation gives CASSQEARGNYGYTF.

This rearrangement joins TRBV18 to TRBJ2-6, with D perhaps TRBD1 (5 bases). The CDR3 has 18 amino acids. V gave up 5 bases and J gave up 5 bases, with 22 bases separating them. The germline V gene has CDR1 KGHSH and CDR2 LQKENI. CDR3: CASSCVTDIYNRANVLTF. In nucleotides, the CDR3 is TGTGCCAGCTCATGTGTCACGGACATTTACAATCGGGCCAACGTCCTGACTTTC.

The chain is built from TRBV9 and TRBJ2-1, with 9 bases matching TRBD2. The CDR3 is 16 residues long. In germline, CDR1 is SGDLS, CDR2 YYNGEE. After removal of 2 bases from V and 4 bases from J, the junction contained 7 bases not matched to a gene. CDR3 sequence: CASSVSGGPSYNEQFF. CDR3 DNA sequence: TGTGCCAGCAGCGTTAGCGGGGGCCCTTCATACAATGAGCAGTTCTTC.

CDR3 DNA sequence: TGTGCCAGCAGCCCAGGGGCGGGGGATCAGCCCCAGCATTTT. The encoded protein is CASSPGAGDQPQHF. The gene calls are TRBV7-9 and TRBJ1-5; D is possibly TRBD1 (6 bases). This CDR3 is 14 amino acids long. Trimming left V 5 bases short and J 5 bases short, with 13 bases between. The germline gives CDR1 SEHNR, CDR2 FQNEAQ (reference sequence).

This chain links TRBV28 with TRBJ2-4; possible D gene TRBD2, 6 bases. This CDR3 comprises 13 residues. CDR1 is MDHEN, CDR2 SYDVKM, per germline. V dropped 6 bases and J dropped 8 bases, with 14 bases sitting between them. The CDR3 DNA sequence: TGTGCCAGCAGATCCCGGGGGTTGGACATTCAGTACTTC. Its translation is CASRSRGLDIQYF. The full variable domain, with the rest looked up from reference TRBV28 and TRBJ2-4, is DVKVTQSSRYLVKRTGEKVFLECVQDMDHENMFWYRQDPGLGLRLIYFSYDVKMKEKGDIPEGYSVSREKKERFSLILESASTNQTSMYLCASRSRGLDIQYFGAGTRLSVL.

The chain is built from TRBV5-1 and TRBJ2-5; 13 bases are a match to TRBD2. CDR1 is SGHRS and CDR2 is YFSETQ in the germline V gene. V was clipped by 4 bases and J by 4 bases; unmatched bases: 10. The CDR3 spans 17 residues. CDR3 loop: CASSQGTSGVVGETQYF. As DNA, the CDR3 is TGCGCCAGCAGCCAGGGGACTAGCGGGGTAGTCGGAGAGACCCAGTACTTC. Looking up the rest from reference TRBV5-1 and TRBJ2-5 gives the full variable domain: KAGVTQTPRYLIKTRGQQVTLSCSPISGHRSVSWYQQTPGQGLQFLFEYFSETQRNKGNFPGRFSGRQFSNSRSEMNVSTLELGDSALYLCASSQGTSGVVGETQYFGPGTRLLVL.

CDR3 nucleotide sequence: TGTGCCAGCAGTTTCAGGGCCCCTCTTGAGCAGTACTTC. Translating gives CASSFRAPLEQYF. V and J are TRBV27 and TRBJ2-7, with D possibly matching TRBD1 (5 bases). The CDR3 totals 13 residues. Germline values: CDR1 MNHEY, CDR2 SMNVEV (reference sequence). The V end was cut by 3 bases, the J end by 7 bases, with 13 bases between.

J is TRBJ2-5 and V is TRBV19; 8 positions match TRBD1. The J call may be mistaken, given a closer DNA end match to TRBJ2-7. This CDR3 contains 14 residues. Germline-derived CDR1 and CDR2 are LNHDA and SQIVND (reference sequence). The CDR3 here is CASSFRDRPYEQYF. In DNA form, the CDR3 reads TGTGCCAGTAGTTTCCGGGACAGGCCCTACGAGCAGTACTTC.

The CDR3 bases are TGCGCCAGCAGCTTGGGTAGGGCAGGGAGAACTGAAGCTTTCTTT. This codes for CASSLGRAGRTEAFF. V gene TRBV5-1 combines with J gene TRBJ1-1, with TRBD1 as a possible D gene (5 bases). Trimming removed 0 bases from V and 5 bases from J, with 14 bases in between. The V gene's germline CDR1 is SGHRS and CDR2 YFSETQ. This CDR3 is 15 amino acids long.

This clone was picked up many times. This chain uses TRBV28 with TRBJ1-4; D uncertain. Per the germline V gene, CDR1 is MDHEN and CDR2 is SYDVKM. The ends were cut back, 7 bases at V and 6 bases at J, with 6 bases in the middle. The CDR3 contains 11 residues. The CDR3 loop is CASTSDEKLFF. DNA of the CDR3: TGTGCCAGCACCTCCGATGAAAAACTGTTTTTT.

The CDR3 here is CASSRPGTSGGPGGSSYNEQFF. CDR3 sequence (DNA): TGCGCCAGCAGCCGTCCCGGGACTAGCGGGGGGCCCGGCGGTTCCTCCTACAATGAGCAGTTCTTC. V usage is TRBV5-1 and J usage is TRBJ2-1, with TRBD2 identical over 15 bases. V shed 4 bases, J shed 0 bases, and the junction held 17 bases outside the gene matches. Germline CDR1 SGHRS, CDR2 YFSETQ. The CDR3 extends over 22 amino acids.

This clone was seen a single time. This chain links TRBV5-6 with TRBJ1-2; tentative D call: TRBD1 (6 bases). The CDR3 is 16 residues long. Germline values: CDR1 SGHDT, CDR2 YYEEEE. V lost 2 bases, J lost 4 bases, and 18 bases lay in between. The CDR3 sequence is CASSFFDPQGGYGYTF. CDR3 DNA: TGTGCCAGCAGCTTTTTCGACCCACAGGGAGGCTATGGCTACACCTTC.

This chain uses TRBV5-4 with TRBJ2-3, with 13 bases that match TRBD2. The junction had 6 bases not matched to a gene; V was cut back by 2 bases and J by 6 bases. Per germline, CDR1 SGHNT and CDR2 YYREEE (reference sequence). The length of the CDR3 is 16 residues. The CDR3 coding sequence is TGTGCCAGCAGCTTCAGACTAGCGGGAGGTCGGGATACGCAGTATTTT. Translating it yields CASSFRLAGGRDTQYF.